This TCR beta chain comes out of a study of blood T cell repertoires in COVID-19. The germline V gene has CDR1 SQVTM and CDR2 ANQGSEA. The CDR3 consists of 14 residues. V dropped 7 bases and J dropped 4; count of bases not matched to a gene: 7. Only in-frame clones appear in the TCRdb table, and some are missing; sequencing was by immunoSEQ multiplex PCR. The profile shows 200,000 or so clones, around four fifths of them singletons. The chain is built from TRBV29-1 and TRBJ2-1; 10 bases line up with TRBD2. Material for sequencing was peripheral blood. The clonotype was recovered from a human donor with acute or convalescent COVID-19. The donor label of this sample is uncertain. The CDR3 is CSARGAGGYNEQFF. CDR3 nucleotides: TGCAGCGCCCGGGGAGCGGGAGGGTACAATGAGCAGTTCTTC.